These 16 T cell receptor beta chains were sequenced from one sample in a study of blood T cell repertoires in COVID-19. Sequencing used immunoSEQ multiplex PCR; TCRdb keeps in-frame clones, though not all of them. The profile shows around 200,000 clones, 83% of them singletons. Material for sequencing was peripheral blood. Receptors were obtained from a man aged 50 to 59 with active or convalescent COVID-19.

This clone was counted a few times. Other nucleotide sequences from this sample produce the same CDR3. The V call is TRBV30, the J call TRBJ1-6; no clear D. The CDR3 covers 14 residues. Per germline, CDR1 GTSNPN and CDR2 SVGIG (reference sequence). Deletions cut 0 bases from V and 7 bases from J, with 10 bases between. CDR3 loop: CAWSVDTTNSPLHF. The CDR3 DNA is TGTGCCTGGAGTGTAGACACGACCAATTCACCCCTCCACTTT.

V gene TRBV23-1 combines with J gene TRBJ2-1; 7 nucleotides align to TRBD1. TRBV23-1 is given ORF status, its function remaining uncertain. V dropped 0 bases and J dropped 2; count of bases not matched to a gene: 1. CDR3 length equals 15 residues. CDR3 DNA: TGCGCCAGCAGTCAATCCGGGACAGCCTACAATGAGCAGTTCTTC. Translation gives CASSQSGTAYNEQFF.

The table lists this clone with a few counts. J is TRBJ1-4 and V is TRBV4-2, with 9 bases that match TRBD1. The CDR3 runs 15 residues. In germline, CDR1 is LGHNA, CDR2 YNFKEQ. J lost 8 bases, V lost 0 bases, and 4 bases had no gene match. CDR3 sequence reads: CASSQEQTGGEKLFF. The CDR3 nucleotides read TGTGCCAGCAGCCAAGAGCAAACAGGGGGCGAAAAACTGTTTTTT.

The V call is TRBV20-1, the J call TRBJ1-2; D gene unclear. The V gene's germline CDR1 is DFQATT and CDR2 SNEGSKA (reference sequence). The CDR3 runs to 18 residues. V dropped 3 bases and J dropped 4 bases, with 27 bases sitting between them. The CDR3: CSASTSNGKGNRAYGYTF. The DNA for the CDR3 is TGCAGTGCTAGTACCTCCAACGGGAAGGGTAATAGGGCCTATGGCTACACCTTC.

This rearrangement joins TRBV10-2 to TRBJ1-1, with D perhaps TRBD1 (5 bases). This CDR3 is built from 15 residues. V lost 2 bases and J 1 base, leaving 11 bases between the germline ends. Germline lookup yields CDR1 WSHSY and CDR2 SAAADI. The CDR3 sequence is CASSERRQGNTEAFF. In DNA, the CDR3 is TGCGCCAGCAGTGAGCGCCGCCAGGGGAACACTGAAGCTTTCTTT.

The chain joins TRBV6-5 to TRBJ2-1; 10 nucleotides align to TRBD2. V trimming: 5 bases; J trimming: 14 bases; junction bases outside the gene matches: 9. CDR1 and CDR2 (germline): MNHEY, SVGAGI. The CDR3 runs to 13 residues. This chain's CDR3 is CASSPRTSGSEFF. DNA for the CDR3: TGTGCCAGCAGTCCTCGGACTAGCGGTAGCGAGTTCTTC.

This sequence joins TRBV3-1 (or the pseudogene TRBV3-2) and TRBJ2-2; weak D call: TRBD1 (6 bases). The CDR3 length is 16 residues. V dropped 6 bases and J dropped 3 bases, with 17 bases sitting between them. CDR1 LGHDT and CDR2 YNNKEL come from the germline V gene (reference sequence). This CDR3 is CASSPAARGDTGELFF. Written as DNA, the CDR3 is TGTGCCAGCAGTCCGGCGGCCAGGGGAGACACCGGGGAGCTGTTTTTT.

The gene calls are TRBV11-2 and TRBJ2-1; no clear D. Trimming shortened V by 3 bases and J by 7 bases, and 10 bases separated the two germline ends. The CDR3 is 13 amino acids. Germline CDR1 is SGHAT and CDR2 is FQNNGV. Here the CDR3 DNA reads TGTGCCAGCAGCTTCGGTACGGTTAATGAGCAGTTCTTC. Its protein product is CASSFGTVNEQFF.

This sequence joins TRBV19 and TRBJ1-2, with D perhaps matching TRBD1 (6 bases). V was trimmed by 7 bases and J by 0 bases, leaving 12 bases between them. The germline V gene encodes CDR1 LNHDA and CDR2 SQIVND (reference sequence). The CDR3 is 14 amino acids. As DNA, the CDR3 is TGTGCCAGTAACAGGGCCGGGGCTAACTATGGCTACACCTTC. This codes for CASNRAGANYGYTF.

The J gene is TRBJ2-7, the V gene TRBV4-3, with 10 bases fitting TRBD2. The CDR3 loop spans 15 amino acids. Germline trimming cut 3 bases from V and 4 bases from J; bases unmatched to any gene: 6. Germline-derived CDR1 and CDR2 are LGHNA and YSLEER. CDR3 in amino acids: CASSQEAGGRYEQYF. CDR3 in DNA: TGCGCCAGCAGCCAGGAAGCGGGGGGGCGGTACGAGCAGTACTTC.

The chain employs TRBV2 and TRBJ1-2; possibly TRBD1 for D (5 bases). Trimming left V 6 bases short and J 4 bases short, with 15 bases between. This CDR3 has 14 amino acids. Per the germline V gene, CDR1 is SNHLY and CDR2 is FYNNEI. The CDR3 nucleotides are TGTGCCAGCAGCCGAGACCAGGGCGGCTATGGCTACACCTTC. It specifies CASSRDQGGYGYTF.

The gene calls are TRBV15 and TRBJ1-4; D ambiguous. V lost 0 bases to trimming and J lost 8 bases, with 13 bases between them. Per germline, CDR1 LNHNV and CDR2 YYDKDF (reference sequence). The CDR3 has 15 residues. The CDR3 bases are TGTGCCACCAGCAGAGAAGACGGAGTAGGCGAAAAACTGTTTTTT. This encodes CATSREDGVGEKLFF.

The rearrangement uses TRBV4-1 and TRBJ2-7; 8 nucleotides agree with TRBD2. The CDR3 spans 18 residues. Germline CDR1 and CDR2: MGHRA and YSYEKL. J was trimmed by 1 base and V by 0 bases; bases with no gene match: 11. The CDR3: CASSQDVPGGLKSYEQYF. The CDR3 bases are TGCGCCAGCAGCCAAGATGTCCCGGGGGGGCTAAAGTCCTACGAGCAGTACTTC.

The chain joins TRBV6-2 or TRBV6-3 to TRBJ2-7, with D possibly TRBD2 on 6 matching bases. Looked up from germline, CDR1 is MNHEY and CDR2 is SVGEGT. V shed 6 bases and J shed 6 bases, with 24 bases lying between them. The CDR3 runs to 16 residues. Written as DNA, the CDR3 is TGTGCCAGCAGCTGGACTAACTTCGGGCCAAAAGGCGAGCAGTACTTC. Translating gives CASSWTNFGPKGEQYF.

This clone was seen only once. CDR3 in amino acids: CASSIGQSNNQPQHF. For the CDR3, the DNA is TGTGCCAGTAGTATAGGACAGAGCAACAATCAGCCCCAGCATTTT. This rearrangement joins TRBV19 to TRBJ1-5; D is possibly TRBD1 (5 bases). This CDR3 spans 15 amino acids. V lost 1 base, J lost 3 bases, and 10 bases lay in between. CDR1 LNHDA and CDR2 SQIVND come from the germline V gene (reference sequence).

The chain combines TRBV20-1 with TRBJ2-6; D might be TRBD1 (5 bases). This CDR3 spans 17 amino acids. V was shortened by 3 bases and J by 0 bases, with 15 bases between the two germline ends. Germline values: CDR1 DFQATT, CDR2 SNEGSKA (reference sequence). CDR3 sequence reads: CSASPWGRVSGANVLTF. For the CDR3, the DNA is TGCAGTGCTAGTCCGTGGGGCAGGGTCTCTGGGGCCAACGTCCTGACTTTC.